Shown below are 11 T cell receptor beta chains from a single sample sequenced in a study of blood T cell repertoires in COVID-19. Clones were read by immunoSEQ multiplex PCR, and TCRdb kept only the in-frame ones, dropping some. Here the sample spans about 98,000 clones, 87% being singletons. Sample: peripheral blood. Source of these receptors: a man aged 50 to 59 with active COVID-19.

The rearrangement uses TRBV10-3 and TRBJ1-3; D ambiguous. V was cut by 6 bases and J by 4 bases, with 4 bases left in between. Germline CDR1 is ENHRY and CDR2 is SYGVKD. This CDR3 spans 11 amino acids. The CDR3 region is CAISSGNTIYF. The CDR3 DNA sequence: TGTGCCATCAGCTCCGGAAACACCATATATTTT.

The chain employs TRBV10-3 and TRBJ1-5; no clear D. V lost 2 bases and J 3 bases, leaving 5 bases between the germline ends. This CDR3 region has 13 residues. Germline V gives CDR1 ENHRY, CDR2 SYGVKD. The CDR3 DNA follows: TGTGCCATCAGTGAGGGACTCAATCAGCCCCAGCATTTT. It codes for CAISEGLNQPQHF.

This chain links TRBV3-1 (or the pseudogene TRBV3-2) with TRBJ2-1; 9 nucleotides agree with TRBD2. CDR3 length equals 16 residues. V gave up 4 bases and J gave up 11 bases; unmatched junction bases: 15. The germline V gene has CDR1 LGHDT and CDR2 YNNKEL (reference sequence). Here the CDR3 reads CASSPYSSGKPPQQFF. DNA for the CDR3: TGTGCCAGCAGCCCTTATTCTAGCGGGAAACCACCCCAGCAGTTCTTC.

The chain uses TRBV6-6 and TRBJ1-1; D not resolved. The germline V gene has CDR1 MNHNY and CDR2 SVGAGI (reference sequence). The germline V and J ends were trimmed by 0 bases and 4 bases, with 6 bases remaining between them. The CDR3 length is 13 residues. CDR3 loop: CASSYSAGTEAFF. The CDR3 bases are TGTGCCAGCAGTTACTCGGCGGGCACTGAAGCTTTCTTT.

The chain has TRBV7-9 and TRBJ2-3; perhaps TRBD1 as D (7 bases). The CDR3 is 17 residues long. V gave up 3 bases and J gave up 1 base, with 17 bases separating them. The germline V gene has CDR1 SEHNR and CDR2 FQNEAQ (reference sequence). This CDR3 is CASSFFQGGHGTDTQYF. The CDR3 coding sequence is TGTGCCAGCAGCTTCTTCCAGGGGGGACACGGCACAGATACGCAGTATTTT.

This chain links TRBV5-1 with TRBJ1-1, with TRBD1 matching over 8 bases. The CDR3 runs to 16 residues. The ends lost 0 bases at V and 0 bases at J; junction bases unmatched: 4. The germline V gene has CDR1 SGHRS and CDR2 YFSETQ. The CDR3, as DNA: TGCGCCAGCAGCTTGGTGCCGACAGGGGTGAACACTGAAGCTTTCTTT. Its translation: CASSLVPTGVNTEAFF.

The J gene is TRBJ2-7, the V gene TRBV9, with 8 bases fitting TRBD1. The ends lost 0 bases at V and 0 bases at J; junction bases unmatched: 2. Germline V gives CDR1 SGDLS, CDR2 YYNGEE. The CDR3 covers 15 residues. CDR3 bases: TGTGCCAGCAGCGTAGGGACAGGGAGCTCCTACGAGCAGTACTTC. This encodes CASSVGTGSSYEQYF.

The V gene is TRBV7-2, the J gene TRBJ2-5, with a tentative D call TRBD2 (5 bases). V was trimmed by 3 bases and J by 2 bases, leaving 13 bases between them. The germline CDR1 and CDR2 sequences are SGHTA and FQGNSA. CDR3 length: 15 amino acids. Written as DNA, the CDR3 is TGTGCCAGCAGCTTTTCCAGAACGGGGCAAGAGACCCAGTACTTC. It encodes CASSFSRTGQETQYF.

This clone has just one count. The genes are TRBV5-1 and TRBJ2-2; 7 bases line up with TRBD1. Trimming cost V 7 bases and J 2 bases; bases outside gene matches: 5. This CDR3 region has 14 residues. Germline loops: CDR1 SGHRS, CDR2 YFSETQ. The CDR3 here is CASHRGPNTGELFF. DNA of the CDR3: TGCGCCAGCCACAGGGGCCCTAACACCGGGGAGCTGTTTTTT.

The genes are TRBV11-2 and TRBJ1-4; 7 bases match TRBD1. Germline V CDR1 and CDR2: SGHAT, FQNNGV. The CDR3 runs 14 residues. The V segment lost 5 bases and the J segment 5 bases; nucleotides outside the gene matches: 5. CDR3 sequence (DNA): TGTGCCAGCAGCGACGACAGGGTGAATGAAAAACTGTTTTTT. Residues: CASSDDRVNEKLFF.

The V and J genes are TRBV6-5 and TRBJ1-5, with TRBD1 matching over 9 bases. The J segment lost 7 bases and the V segment lost 6 bases, leaving 10 bases of the junction unmatched. This CDR3 contains 15 residues. The V gene's germline CDR1 is MNHEY and CDR2 SVGAGI. CDR3: CASSPKQGAWQPQHF. The CDR3 DNA reads as TGTGCCAGCAGCCCCAAACAGGGGGCATGGCAGCCCCAGCATTTT.